The 3 T cell receptor beta chains reported below all come from one sample, sequenced in a study of CD8 T cell repertoires and HIV-1 epitope variants. Some clones are missing from TCRdb's copy, which holds only in-frame ones; the method was immunoSEQ multiplex PCR. The data hold a few thousand clones, with nearly 70% observed a single time. Their antigen targets remain unknown. Sequencing was done on a sample of cultured CD8+ T cells derived from PBMCs. The receptors were gathered from a male donor with HIV.

The chain employs TRBV4-1 and TRBJ1-6; TRBD1 is a possible D gene (5 bases). V gave up 0 bases and J gave up 8 bases, with 11 bases separating them. In germline, CDR1 is MGHRA, CDR2 YSYEKL. The CDR3 covers 15 residues. This CDR3 is CASSQDRASDSPLHF. The DNA for the CDR3 is TGCGCCAGCAGCCAAGACAGGGCCAGTGATTCACCCCTCCACTTT.

V and J are TRBV7-3 and TRBJ2-2; D perhaps matches TRBD1 (7 bases). The CDR3 sequence is 16 residues long. The germline V gene encodes CDR1 SGHTA and CDR2 FQGTGA. Trimming removed 5 bases from V and 1 base from J, with 14 bases in between. This CDR3 reads CASSTRQGGNTGELFF. CDR3 DNA sequence: TGTGCCAGCAGCACCCGACAGGGAGGGAACACCGGGGAGCTGTTTTTT.

The sample holds a few counts of this clone. V and J are TRBV4-2 and TRBJ1-1; TRBD1 might be the D (6 bases). V was pared by 2 bases and J by 1 base, with 11 bases between. Germline V gene sequence: CDR1 LGHNA, CDR2 YNFKEQ. There are 15 residues in the CDR3. CDR3 residues: CASSQIRGPNTEAFF. DNA for the CDR3: TGTGCCAGCAGCCAAATCAGGGGTCCGAACACTGAAGCTTTCTTT.